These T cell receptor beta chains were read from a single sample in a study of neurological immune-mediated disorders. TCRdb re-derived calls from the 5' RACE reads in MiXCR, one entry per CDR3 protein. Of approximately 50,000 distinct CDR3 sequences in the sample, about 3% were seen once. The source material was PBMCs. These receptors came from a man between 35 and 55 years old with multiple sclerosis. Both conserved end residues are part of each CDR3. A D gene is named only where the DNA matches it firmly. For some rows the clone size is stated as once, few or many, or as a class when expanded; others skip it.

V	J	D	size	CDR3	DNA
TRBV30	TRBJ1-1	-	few	CAWSSLWDKYTEAFF	TGTGCCTGGAGTAGTTTATGGGACAAATACACTGAAGCTTTCTTT
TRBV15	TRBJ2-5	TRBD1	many	CATSRHEGDRETQYF	TGTGCCACCAGCAGACACGAAGGGGACAGAGAGACCCAGTACTTC
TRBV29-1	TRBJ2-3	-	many	CSVEDPERESGKLTDTQYF	TGCAGCGTTGAAGATCCAGAGAGGGAGTCAGGAAAACTCACAGATACGCAGTATTTT
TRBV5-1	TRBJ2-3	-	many	CASSLDPARGTDTQYF	TGCGCCAGCAGCTTGGATCCAGCGAGGGGGACAGATACGCAGTATTTT
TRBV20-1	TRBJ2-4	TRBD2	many	CSATSGEAKNIQYF	TGCAGTGCCACTAGCGGGGAAGCCAAAAACATTCAGTACTTC
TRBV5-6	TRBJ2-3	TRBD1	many	CASSPGTGVHSSTDTQYF	TGTGCCAGCAGCCCCGGGACAGGGGTCCACTCTAGCACAGATACGCAGTATTTT
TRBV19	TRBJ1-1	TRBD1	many	CASTKRQGNTEAFF	TGTGCCAGTACGAAAAGACAGGGAAACACTGAAGCTTTCTTT
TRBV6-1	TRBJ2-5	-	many	CASSDFSSKTQYF	TGTGCCAGCAGTGATTTTAGTTCGAAGACCCAGTACTTC
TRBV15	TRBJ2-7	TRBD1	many	CATSRSRTGVGEQYF	TGTGCCACCAGCAGGTCCAGGACAGGGGTTGGCGAGCAGTACTTC
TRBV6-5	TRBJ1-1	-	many	CASSYSGGAGNTEAFF	TGTGCCAGCAGTTATTCCGGTGGGGCAGGGAACACTGAAGCTTTCTTT
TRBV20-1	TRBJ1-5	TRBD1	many	CSAEQRTGTGNQPQNF	TGCAGTGCTGAACAACGGACAGGGACGGGCAATCAGCCCCAGAATTTT
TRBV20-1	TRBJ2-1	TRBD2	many	CSAEFSGGAAEQFF	TGCAGTGCAGAGTTTAGCGGGGGGGCGGCTGAGCAGTTCTTC
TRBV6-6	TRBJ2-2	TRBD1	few	CASTHQTGRDTGELFF	TGTGCCAGCACTCATCAGACAGGGCGGGACACCGGGGAGCTGTTTTTT
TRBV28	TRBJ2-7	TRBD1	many	CATHQGAAREQYF	TGTGCCACACATCAGGGGGCGGCTCGCGAGCAGTACTTC
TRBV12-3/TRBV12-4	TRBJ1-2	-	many	CASQIRGGRYGYTF	TGTGCCAGCCAAATCCGCGGGGGCCGGTATGGCTACACCTTC
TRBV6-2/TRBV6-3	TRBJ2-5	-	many	CASSSAGTAGETQYF	TGTGCCAGCAGTTCCGCCGGGACAGCGGGGGAGACCCAGTACTTC
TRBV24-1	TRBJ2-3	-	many	CATRDTDTQYF	TGTGCCACCAGAGACACAGATACGCAGTATTTT
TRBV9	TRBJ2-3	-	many	CASSVDLGRTDTQYF	TGTGCCAGCAGCGTAGATTTGGGGCGCACAGATACGCAGTATTTT
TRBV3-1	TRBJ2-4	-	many	CASSQEGLAKNIQYF	TGTGCCAGCAGCCAAGAAGGGCTAGCCAAAAACATTCAGTACTTC
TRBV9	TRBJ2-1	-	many	CASSARGNEQFF	TGTGCCAGCAGCGCCAGGGGCAATGAGCAGTTCTTC
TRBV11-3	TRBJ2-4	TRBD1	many	CASSLRQGLAKNIQYF	TGTGCCAGCAGCTTAAGACAGGGTCTAGCCAAAAACATTCAGTACTTC
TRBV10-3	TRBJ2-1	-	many	CAISGARGVTSYNEQFF	TGTGCCATCAGTGGCGCCCGAGGAGTAACCTCCTACAATGAGCAGTTCTTC
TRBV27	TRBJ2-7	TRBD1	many	CASSSFGTGVYEQYF	TGTGCCAGCAGTTCTTTCGGGACAGGGGTTTACGAGCAGTACTTC
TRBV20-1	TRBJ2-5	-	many	CSARDPGVGETQYF	TGCAGTGCTAGAGACCCAGGGGTAGGGGAGACCCAGTACTTC
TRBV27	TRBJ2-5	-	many	CASSPHDGHPYQETQYF	TGTGCCAGCAGTCCACACGATGGACACCCGTACCAAGAGACCCAGTACTTC
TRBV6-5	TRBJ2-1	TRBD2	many	CASSNSGTSGDEQFF	TGTGCCAGCAGTAACTCCGGGACTAGCGGGGATGAGCAGTTCTTC
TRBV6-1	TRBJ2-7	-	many	CASSESLDGSYEQYF	TGTGCCAGCAGTGAATCCCTAGACGGCTCCTACGAGCAGTACTTC
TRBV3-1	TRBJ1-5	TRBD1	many	CASSQDRTGHSNQPQHF	TGTGCCAGCAGCCAAGACCGGACAGGCCACAGCAATCAGCCCCAGCATTTT
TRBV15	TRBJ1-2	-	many	CATSRAGGNYGYTF	TGTGCCACCAGCAGAGCTGGAGGGAACTATGGCTACACCTTC
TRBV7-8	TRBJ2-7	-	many	CASSLELISYEQYF	TGTGCCAGCAGCTTAGAGTTAATCAGCTACGAGCAGTACTTC
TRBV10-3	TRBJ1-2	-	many	CAISEPDKERGYTF	TGTGCCATCAGTGAGCCAGACAAGGAGCGGGGCTACACCTTC
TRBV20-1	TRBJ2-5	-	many	CSASPRGLEETQYF	TGCAGTGCTAGCCCCCGGGGTCTTGAAGAGACCCAGTACTTC
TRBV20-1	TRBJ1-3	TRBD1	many	CSAREGGGGNTIYF	TGCAGTGCTAGAGAAGGGGGCGGTGGAAACACCATATATTTT
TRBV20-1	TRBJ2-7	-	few	CSARDYGFYEQYF	TGCAGTGCTAGAGATTACGGATTTTACGAGCAGTACTTC
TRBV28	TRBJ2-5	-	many	CASSFDSYRETQYF	TGTGCCAGCAGTTTCGACAGTTACCGAGAGACCCAGTACTTC
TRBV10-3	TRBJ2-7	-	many	CAISIRGAYEQYF	TGTGCCATCAGTATCAGGGGGGCCTACGAGCAGTACTTC
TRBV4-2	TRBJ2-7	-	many	CASSQDSYEQYF	TGTGCCAGCAGCCAAGATTCCTACGAGCAGTACTTC
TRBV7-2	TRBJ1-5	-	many	CASSLWTEVSNQPQHF	TGTGCCAGCAGCTTATGGACGGAAGTTAGCAATCAGCCCCAGCATTTT
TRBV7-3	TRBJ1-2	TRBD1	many	CASSSAPGQGSYGYTF	TGTGCCAGCAGCTCCGCACCGGGACAGGGATCCTATGGCTACACCTTC
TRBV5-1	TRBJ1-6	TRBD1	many	CASSYRTGFNSPLHF	TGCGCCAGCAGCTACAGGACAGGGTTTAATTCACCCCTCCACTTT
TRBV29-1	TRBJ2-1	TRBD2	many	CSVASGLAGEYNEQFF	TGCAGCGTTGCAAGCGGACTAGCGGGGGAGTACAATGAGCAGTTCTTC
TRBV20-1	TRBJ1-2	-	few	CSARIKGGGYTF	TGCAGTGCTAGAATAAAGGGAGGTGGCTACACCTTC
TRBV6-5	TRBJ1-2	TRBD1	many	CASSLGTGPGYTF	TGTGCCAGCAGCCTCGGGACAGGGCCTGGCTACACCTTC
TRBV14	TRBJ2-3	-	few	CASSPPRTGRTDTQYF	TGTGCCAGCAGCCCCCCTCGGACTGGACGCACAGATACGCAGTATTTT
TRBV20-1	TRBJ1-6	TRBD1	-	CSARDRNSPLNF	TGCAGTGCTAGGGACAGGAATTCACCCCTCAACTTT
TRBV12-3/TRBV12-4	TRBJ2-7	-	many	CASSLEGQQYEQYF	TGTGCCAGCAGTTTAGAGGGACAACAATACGAGCAGTACTTC